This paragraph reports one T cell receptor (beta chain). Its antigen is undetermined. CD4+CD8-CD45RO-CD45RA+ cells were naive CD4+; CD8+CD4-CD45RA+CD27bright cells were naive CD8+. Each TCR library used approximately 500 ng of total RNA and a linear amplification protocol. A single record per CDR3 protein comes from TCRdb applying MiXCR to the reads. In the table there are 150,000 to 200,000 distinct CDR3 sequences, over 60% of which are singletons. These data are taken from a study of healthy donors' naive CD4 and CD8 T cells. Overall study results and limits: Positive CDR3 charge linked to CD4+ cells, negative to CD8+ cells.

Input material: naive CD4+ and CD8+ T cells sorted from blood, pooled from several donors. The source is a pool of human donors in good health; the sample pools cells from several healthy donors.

The CDR3, as DNA: TGTGCCAGCAGTCCTCCGGACAGGGGAAGCACAGATACGCAGTATTTT. Protein sequence: CASSPPDRGSTDTQYF. J is TRBJ2-3 and V is TRBV6-2 or TRBV6-3; 9 nucleotides align to TRBD1. The trim removed 5 bases at V and 0 bases at J, leaving 6 bases unmatched. The CDR3 is made up of 16 amino acids. Germline CDR1 MNHEY, CDR2 SVGEGT.